Presented here are 2 T cell receptor beta chains from one specimen sequenced in a study of patients and donors after allogeneic stem cell transplantation. TCRdb re-called the RT-PCR reads with MiXCR, one entry per CDR3 protein. There are over 400,000 distinct CDR3 sequences in the sample; 16% occur only once, and over 6% lies in the top ten. Sequencing was carried out using blood, either unsorted or a sorted T cell fraction (not recorded which). The receptors stem from a human donor who was either an allogeneic HSCT recipient or a stem cell or donor lymphocyte infusion donor (not recorded which). It is not recorded whose cells these are; they may come from a transplant donor.

The chain uses TRBV20-1 and TRBJ2-1; 11 bases match TRBD2. CDR1 is DFQATT, CDR2 SNEGSKA, per germline (reference sequence). This CDR3 has 15 residues. After removal of 0 bases from V and 8 bases from J, the junction contained 6 bases not matched to a gene. In DNA, the CDR3 is TGCAGTGCTAGAGAATTAGCGGGAGGGCCATATGAGCAGTTCTTC. Amino acid sequence: CSARELAGGPYEQFF.

This clonotype was observed a handful of times. The chain uses TRBV9 and TRBJ2-7; D is perhaps TRBD1 (6 bases). The CDR3 consists of 13 residues. Germline CDR1 and CDR2: SGDLS and YYNGEE. V lost 4 bases to trimming and J lost 4 bases, with 12 bases between them. Here the CDR3 reads CASSTTQGYEQYF. CDR3 DNA sequence: TGTGCCAGCAGCACGACACAGGGTTACGAGCAGTACTTC.